The 31 T cell receptor beta chains listed next were all sequenced from one sample in a study of T cell changes during pregnancy in multiple sclerosis. Clones were read by immunoSEQ multiplex PCR, and TCRdb kept only the in-frame ones, dropping some. The sample carries tens of thousands of clones, about nine tenths recorded once. Sample: peripheral blood, taken in the first trimester of pregnancy. These receptors were taken from a female donor with multiple sclerosis, enrolled in a pregnancy study.

The chain employs TRBV27 and TRBJ2-1, with D possibly being TRBD1 (6 bases). The CDR3 is 16 amino acids. V was trimmed by 0 bases and J by 4 bases, leaving 13 bases between them. CDR1 MNHEY and CDR2 SMNVEV come from the germline V gene (reference sequence). CDR3 in DNA: TGTGCCAGCAGTTTATCTCTGACAGGCCCTTACAATGAGCAGTTCTTC. Translating it yields CASSLSLTGPYNEQFF.

This rearrangement joins TRBV19 to TRBJ2-7; 9 bases match TRBD1. CDR3 length equals 16 residues. V lost 5 bases, J lost 5 bases, and 13 bases stayed unmatched. Germline assignment: CDR1 LNHDA and CDR2 SQIVND (reference sequence). The CDR3 loop reads CASSLPTGTGTHEQYF. The CDR3 DNA is TGTGCCAGTAGTCTCCCTACCGGGACAGGGACCCACGAGCAGTACTTC. The full variable domain, with the rest looked up from reference TRBV19 and TRBJ2-7, is DGGITQSPKYLFRKEGQNVTLSCEQNLNHDAMYWYRQDPGQGLRLIYYSQIVNDFQKGDIAEGYSVSREKKESFPLTVTSAQKNPTAFYLCASSLPTGTGTHEQYFGPGTRLTVT.

By sample fraction, this clone is large. The J gene is TRBJ2-2, the V gene TRBV4-3; a possible D gene is TRBD2 (5 bases). V lost 2 bases, J lost 4 bases, and 11 bases lay in between. From germline, CDR1 is LGHNA and CDR2 YSLEER. The CDR3 length is 15 residues. For the CDR3, the DNA is TGCGCCAGCAGCCAATATGAGGGAAGCACCGGGGAGCTGTTTTTT. The encoded protein is CASSQYEGSTGELFF.

This chain uses TRBV9 with TRBJ2-6; 7 bases match TRBD2. The CDR3 covers 11 residues. The junction had 4 bases not matched to a gene; V was cut back by 2 bases and J by 17 bases. Germline lookup yields CDR1 SGDLS and CDR2 YYNGEE. The CDR3, as DNA: TGTGCCAGCAGCGTGGGGCGGGAGATGACTTTC. Its protein product is CASSVGREMTF.

The chain employs TRBV27 and TRBJ2-1; TRBD2 aligns across 10 bases. Germline V CDR1 and CDR2: MNHEY, SMNVEV (reference sequence). The CDR3 totals 15 residues. V was pared by 5 bases and J by 6 bases, with 7 bases of the junction left unmatched. CDR3 nucleotides: TGTGCCAGCAGTAATCCCGGGACTAGCGTCAATGAGCAGTTCTTC. This codes for CASSNPGTSVNEQFF.

The chain couples TRBV7-6 to TRBJ1-5; D gene unclear. The CDR3 sequence is 13 residues long. V lost 5 bases and J lost 0, with 5 bases in between. Germline-derived CDR1 and CDR2 are SGHVS and FNYEAQ. In nucleotides, the CDR3 is TGTGCCAGCAGCCGTAGTAGCAATCAGCCCCAGCATTTT. It yields the protein CASSRSSNQPQHF.

The rearrangement links TRBV6-4 to TRBJ1-1, with 7 bases identical to TRBD1. Trimming took 2 bases from V and 7 from J; bases not matched to a gene: 7. Germline CDR1 MRHNA, CDR2 SNTAGT. The CDR3 covers 14 residues. The CDR3 spells CASSDGAGGSEAFF. For the CDR3, the DNA is TGTGCCAGCAGTGACGGGGCAGGGGGTAGTGAAGCTTTCTTT.

The rearrangement uses TRBV7-9 and TRBJ1-2, with 7 bases that match TRBD1. Germline CDR1 SEHNR, CDR2 FQNEAQ (reference sequence). The V gene end was trimmed by 5 bases and the J gene end by 5 bases; junction bases not matched to a gene: 14. The length of the CDR3 is 16 residues. The DNA of the CDR3 is TGTGCCAGCAGCCATACTAATGACAGGGAACAGTATGGCTACACCTTC. As protein: CASSHTNDREQYGYTF.

V usage is TRBV30 and J usage is TRBJ1-5; D unresolved. The CDR3 runs to 15 residues. The V gene's germline CDR1 is GTSNPN and CDR2 SVGIG (reference sequence). Trimming removed 3 bases at V and 2 bases at J, with 14 bases between. The chain's CDR3 is CAWSEVSRGNQPQHF. The DNA for the CDR3 is TGTGCCTGGAGCGAAGTCTCGAGGGGCAATCAGCCCCAGCATTTT.

The chain uses TRBV14 and TRBJ2-1; 8 bases fit TRBD2. CDR1 and CDR2 from the germline V gene are SGHDN and FVKESK. There are 17 residues in the CDR3. The V gene end was trimmed by 4 bases and the J gene end by 2 bases; junction bases not matched to a gene: 10. The CDR3 nucleotides are TGTGCCAGCAGCCCGACCCTGGGACTAGGAACCTACAATGAGCAGTTCTTC. Its protein product is CASSPTLGLGTYNEQFF.

This chain links TRBV9 with TRBJ1-1; 8 nucleotides line up with TRBD1. The CDR3 contains 14 residues. CDR1 is SGDLS, CDR2 YYNGEE, per germline. V shed 4 bases, J shed 4 bases, and the junction held 6 bases outside the gene matches. Written as DNA, the CDR3 is TGTGCCAGCAGCCCGGACAGGGCCGGCACTGAAGCTTTCTTT. It encodes CASSPDRAGTEAFF.

The chain couples TRBV18 to TRBJ1-1; D may be TRBD1 (6 bases). Trimming shortened V by 3 bases and J by 1 base, and 12 bases separated the two germline ends. Germline V gene data show CDR1 as KGHSH and CDR2 as LQKENI. The CDR3 runs 15 residues. In DNA form, the CDR3 reads TGTGCCAGCTCACCCGAGGGGGGGAAGAACACTGAAGCTTTCTTT. It codes for CASSPEGGKNTEAFF.

This chain's CDR3 is CASSEAAGWETQYF. CDR3 DNA: TGTGCCAGCAGTGAAGCCGCAGGGTGGGAGACCCAGTACTTC. The V and J genes are TRBV6-1 and TRBJ2-5; possibly TRBD1 for D (5 bases). Germline V CDR1 and CDR2: MNHNS, SASEGT. The ends were cut back, 0 bases at V and 5 bases at J, with 10 bases in the middle. The CDR3 is 14 amino acids.

V and J are TRBV21-1 and TRBJ1-2. TRBV21-1 is annotated as a pseudogene. The length of the CDR3 is 17 residues. CDR3 in DNA: TGTGCCAGCAGCAAAGGGCCGGGGGGGACGGCGAGGTGCAGCTACACCTTC. Protein product: CASSKGPGGTARCSYTF.

DNA for the CDR3: TGTGCCAGCAGCTTAGGAGGGACAGGGAAAAACATTCAGTACTTC. It specifies CASSLGGTGKNIQYF. The chain employs TRBV7-2 and TRBJ2-4, with 9 bases lining up with TRBD1. V gave up 1 base and J gave up 4 bases; unmatched junction bases: 2. The CDR3 runs to 15 residues. CDR1 is SGHTA, CDR2 FQGNSA, per germline.

V gene TRBV7-3 combines with J gene TRBJ2-2, with a tentative D call TRBD1 (5 bases). The CDR3 length is 15 residues. V lost 1 base and J 1 base, leaving 7 bases between the germline ends. Germline CDR1 reads SGHTA; CDR2 reads FQGTGA. CDR3 sequence reads: CASSLIDRNTGELFF. The CDR3 DNA follows: TGTGCCAGCAGCTTAATCGACAGGAACACCGGGGAGCTGTTTTTT.

V usage is TRBV7-3 and J usage is TRBJ2-5; tentatively, D is TRBD2 (7 bases). This CDR3 has 14 residues. Germline V CDR1 and CDR2: SGHTA, FQGTGA. Trimming pared 2 bases from V and 5 bases from J, leaving 12 bases between. As DNA, the CDR3 is TGTGCCAGCAGCTTATTAGGGGGAGGGGAGACCCAGTACTTC. Protein product: CASSLLGGGETQYF.

The chain carries TRBV7-3 and TRBJ2-6, with 11 bases identical to TRBD1. Germline V gives CDR1 SGHTA, CDR2 FQGTGA. The CDR3 covers 18 residues. V was clipped by 1 base and J by 0 bases; unmatched bases: 2. The CDR3 DNA reads as TGTGCCAGCAGCTTAAAAGGGACAGGGGGCTCTGGGGCCAACGTCCTGACTTTC. This encodes CASSLKGTGGSGANVLTF.

This clone was counted a single time. The gene calls are TRBV27 and TRBJ2-3, with 8 nucleotides matching TRBD1. With V trimmed by 6 bases and J by 4 bases, 9 bases remained unmatched. Germline V gives CDR1 MNHEY, CDR2 SMNVEV (reference sequence). The CDR3 totals 15 residues. The CDR3 loop reads CASSHNRGWSDTQYF. The CDR3 nucleotides are TGTGCCAGCAGCCACAACAGGGGGTGGTCAGATACGCAGTATTTT.

This chain uses TRBV7-2 with TRBJ1-4, with 10 bases lining up with TRBD1. CDR1 and CDR2 (germline): SGHTA, FQGNSA. The length of the CDR3 is 14 residues. V was clipped by 5 bases and J by 7 bases; unmatched bases: 4. The CDR3, as DNA: TGTGCCAGCAGCCCGACAGGGGGCGTTGAAAAACTGTTTTTT. Translating gives CASSPTGGVEKLFF.

The rearrangement links TRBV5-1 to TRBJ2-7; 7 bases line up with TRBD1. Germline-derived CDR1 and CDR2 are SGHRS and YFSETQ. This CDR3 contains 16 residues. The V segment lost 5 bases and the J segment 2 bases; nucleotides outside the gene matches: 13. CDR3 DNA: TGCGCCAGCAGACGATCTGACCGGGACAGTACCTACGAGCAGTACTTC. Its translation is CASRRSDRDSTYEQYF.

This rearrangement joins TRBV28 to TRBJ1-4; D remains unclear. CDR3 length: 13 residues. Trimming took off 2 bases at V and 8 bases at J, with 9 bases between the two ends. Germline V gene data show CDR1 as MDHEN and CDR2 as SYDVKM. The CDR3, as DNA: TGTGCCAGCAGTTTACGGGAGGACGAAAAACTGTTTTTT. The encoded protein is CASSLREDEKLFF.

Only one count was recorded for this clone. V gene TRBV19 combines with J gene TRBJ2-1; D might be TRBD1 (5 bases). Between the trimmed V and J ends, which lost 3 bases and 1 base, there was a span of 10 bases. This CDR3 is 15 amino acids long. CDR1 is LNHDA, CDR2 SQIVND, per germline (reference sequence). The CDR3 DNA is TGTGCCAGTAGTATCGGACATTCGTCCTACAATGAGCAGTTCTTC. Protein: CASSIGHSSYNEQFF.

Worth noting for this clone: Other DNA sequences within the sample encode an identical CDR3. The chain employs TRBV6-1 and TRBJ1-5, with unresolved D. The CDR3 extends over 14 amino acids. Germline CDR1 and CDR2: MNHNS and SASEGT. The V end was cut by 1 base, the J end by 5 bases, with 9 bases between. CDR3 nucleotide sequence: TGTGCCAGCAGTGAAGGAGGGAACGATCAGCCCCAGCATTTT. It is translated as CASSEGGNDQPQHF.

V is TRBV15 and J is TRBJ2-3, with 10 bases matching TRBD2. V dropped 0 bases and J dropped 6; count of bases not matched to a gene: 9. The CDR3 loop spans 17 amino acids. Germline assignment: CDR1 LNHNV and CDR2 YYDKDF (reference sequence). CDR3 protein: CATSRDLLAGIRDTQYF. CDR3 bases: TGTGCCACCAGCAGAGATCTACTAGCGGGAATCAGGGATACGCAGTATTTT.

The J gene is TRBJ2-1, the V gene TRBV11-3; TRBD2 is a possible D gene (5 bases). This CDR3 has 14 amino acids. V was pared by 5 bases and J by 9 bases, with 17 bases between. The germline V gene encodes CDR1 SGHNT and CDR2 YENEEA. CDR3: CASSTGINLSEQFF. The CDR3, as DNA: TGTGCCAGCAGCACCGGGATTAACTTATCTGAGCAGTTCTTC.

This clone was found a few times. The genes are TRBV4-1 and TRBJ1-1, with TRBD1 matching over 10 bases. The junction had 5 bases not matched to a gene; V was cut back by 3 bases and J by 7 bases. Germline CDR1 reads MGHRA; CDR2 reads YSYEKL. This CDR3 has 14 amino acids. CDR3 nucleotide sequence: TGCGCCAGCAGCCAGACAGGGGGCAGTGGTGAAGCTTTCTTT. It is translated as CASSQTGGSGEAFF.

The chain's CDR3 is CAWTPSGAYNEQFF. The DNA for the CDR3 is TGTGCCTGGACCCCCAGCGGGGCCTACAATGAGCAGTTCTTC. The chain employs TRBV30 and TRBJ2-1; the match to TRBD2 covers 7 bases. The CDR3 sequence is 14 residues long. J gave up 2 bases and V 4 bases, and 5 bases lay outside the gene matches. The germline V gene has CDR1 GTSNPN and CDR2 SVGIG (reference sequence).

V gene TRBV7-2 combines with J gene TRBJ2-7, with 10 bases that match TRBD2. The CDR3 is 17 amino acids. Germline values: CDR1 SGHTA, CDR2 FQGNSA. V gave up 1 base and J gave up 4 bases; unmatched junction bases: 10. CDR3 coding DNA: TGTGCCAGCAGCTTAGGGGTTAGCGGGAGGTTCCTTTACGAGCAGTACTTC. Its protein product is CASSLGVSGRFLYEQYF.

V is TRBV25-1 and J is TRBJ1-3; possible D gene TRBD1, 5 bases. The germline CDR1 and CDR2 sequences are MGHDK and SYGVNS. V lost 4 bases to trimming and J lost 2 bases, with 12 bases between them. CDR3 size: 15 residues. CDR3 region: CASSGGVDTGNTIYF. The CDR3, as DNA: TGTGCCAGCAGTGGCGGGGTGGACACTGGAAACACCATATATTTT.

This chain links TRBV7-9 with TRBJ2-2; no reliable D call. CDR1 is SEHNR and CDR2 is FQNEAQ in the germline V gene (reference sequence). This CDR3 contains 19 residues. V was trimmed by 0 bases and J by 1 base, leaving 18 bases between them. The CDR3 is CASSLALPTRFENTGELFF. The CDR3 region has the DNA TGTGCCAGCAGCTTAGCCCTACCCACGCGTTTCGAGAACACCGGGGAGCTGTTTTTT.